This T cell receptor (beta chain) is from a study of T cell changes during pregnancy in multiple sclerosis. The assay was immunoSEQ multiplex PCR, and TCRdb's table has in-frame clones only and misses some. The table records under 60,000 clones, roughly 92% of them present only once. This sample comprised CD4+ T cells from peripheral blood mononuclear cells, obtained in the third trimester of pregnancy. The TCR sequence derives from a female donor with multiple sclerosis, enrolled in a pregnancy study.

CDR3 protein: CASSESLGANVLTF. The CDR3 nucleotides are TGTGCCAGCAGTGAGAGCCTTGGGGCCAACGTCCTGACTTTC. The chain is built from TRBV6-1 and TRBJ2-6; D unclear. Germline CDR1 MNHNS, CDR2 SASEGT. The CDR3 runs to 14 residues. Trimming pared 3 bases from V and 3 bases from J, leaving 6 bases between.